This T cell receptor (beta chain) was captured in a study of blood T cell repertoires in COVID-19. Study-level background: Researchers got acute and convalescent COVID-19 samples from the United States, Italy and Spain.

In the study's own analysis: Nucleated cell number was recorded as an estimate derived from reference gene primer amplification. TCRdb's table, derived via immunoSEQ multiplex PCR, lists solely in-frame clones and lacks some. That table furnishes V, J and clone size, whereas the DNA furnished D and trimming. The sample contains about 83,000 clones, around 90% of which appear only once. This clone is categorized as medium-sized. V lost 5 bases to trimming and J lost 3 bases; unmatched junction nucleotides: 6. Germline V gene sequence: CDR1 SEHNR, CDR2 FQNEAQ (reference sequence). This CDR3 is 15 amino acids long.

Material: peripheral blood. This receptor was obtained from a woman between 45 and 60 years old with active or convalescent COVID-19. The chain employs TRBV7-9 and TRBJ1-1; TRBD1 agrees at 10 bases. The DNA of the CDR3 is TGTGCCAGCAGCAAGTGGACAGGGGGAGACACTGAAGCTTTCTTT. Translation: CASSKWTGGDTEAFF.